This passage covers 8 T cell receptor beta chains from one sample sequenced in a study of blood T cell repertoires in COVID-19. TCRdb's table, derived via immunoSEQ multiplex PCR, lists solely in-frame clones and lacks some. The table has 130,000 to 150,000 clones, around four fifths seen once. Specimen: peripheral blood. These receptors were taken from a human donor in a cohort sampled during active COVID-19.

This rearrangement joins TRBV7-6 to TRBJ2-1; 9 bases fit TRBD1. J was trimmed by 8 bases and V by 5 bases; bases with no gene match: 7. CDR1 is SGHVS and CDR2 is FNYEAQ in the germline V gene. The CDR3 loop spans 14 amino acids. Here the CDR3 reads CASSVGQGGDEQFF. The CDR3 coding sequence is TGTGCCAGCAGCGTGGGACAGGGAGGGGATGAGCAGTTCTTC. Full variable domain (rest looked up from reference TRBV7-6 and TRBJ2-1): GAGVSQSPRYKVTKRGQDVALRCDPISGHVSLYWYRQALGQGPEFLTYFNYEAQQDKSGLPNDRFSAERPEGSISTLTIQRTEQRDSAMYRCASSVGQGGDEQFFGPGTRLTVL.

The rearrangement uses TRBV19 and TRBJ2-1, with D possibly being TRBD1 (6 bases). Trimming took off 9 bases at V and 6 bases at J, with 18 bases between the two ends. Germline lookup yields CDR1 LNHDA and CDR2 SQIVND (reference sequence). This CDR3 is 14 amino acids long. CDR3 protein: CASKDLQGGNEQFF. CDR3 DNA: TGTGCCAGCAAGGACCTACAGGGCGGCAATGAGCAGTTCTTC. Using reference TRBV19 and TRBJ2-1 for the parts outside the CDR3, the full variable domain is DGGITQSPKYLFRKEGQNVTLSCEQNLNHDAMYWYRQDPGQGLRLIYYSQIVNDFQKGDIAEGYSVSREKKESFPLTVTSAQKNPTAFYLCASKDLQGGNEQFFGPGTRLTVL.

The genes are TRBV5-4 and TRBJ1-2, with 8 positions matching TRBD1. The CDR3 is 14 amino acids. CDR1 is SGHNT and CDR2 is YYREEE in the germline V gene (reference sequence). Trimming removed 0 bases from V and 5 bases from J; junction bases left unmatched: 3. CDR3 sequence reads: CASSLGQGIYGYTF. In DNA form, the CDR3 reads TGTGCCAGCAGCTTGGGACAGGGGATATATGGCTACACCTTC. Full variable domain (outside the CDR3, taken from reference TRBV5-4 and TRBJ1-2): ETGVTQSPTHLIKTRGQQVTLRCSSQSGHNTVSWYQQALGQGPQFIFQYYREEENGRGNFPPRFSGLQFPNYSSELNVNALELDDSALYLCASSLGQGIYGYTFGSGTRLTVV.

DNA of the CDR3: TGCGCCAGCAGCTTGAGGGGCTCCTACAATGAGCAGTTCTTC. Residues: CASSLRGSYNEQFF. The chain combines TRBV5-1 with TRBJ2-1; maybe TRBD1 (5 bases). This CDR3 is 14 amino acids long. The V and J ends lost 1 base and 0 bases respectively, with 5 bases between them. The germline V gene encodes CDR1 SGHRS and CDR2 YFSETQ.

The rearrangement links TRBV7-9 to TRBJ1-4; 7 nucleotides line up with TRBD1. J lost 13 bases, V lost 3 bases, and 11 bases had no gene match. The germline gives CDR1 SEHNR, CDR2 FQNEAQ (reference sequence). The CDR3 sequence is 14 residues long. CDR3 bases: TGTGCCAGCAGCTTCTTAGGGGACAGCCGGCGACTGTTTTTT. Its translation is CASSFLGDSRRLFF.

The CDR3 DNA reads as TGTGCCAGCTCACCACCGAGCGGGGACTCTGGAAACACCATATATTTT. Its protein is CASSPPSGDSGNTIYF. The chain employs TRBV18 and TRBJ1-3; D gene ambiguous. The ends were cut back, 0 bases at V and 0 bases at J, with 9 bases in the middle. CDR1 and CDR2 from the germline V gene are KGHSH and LQKENI. The CDR3 sequence is 16 residues long.

V is TRBV6-5 and J is TRBJ2-1; 8 positions match TRBD1. Germline V gene data show CDR1 as MNHEY and CDR2 as SVGAGI. Trimming removed 5 bases from V and 6 bases from J; junction bases left unmatched: 6. The CDR3 is 14 residues long. Here the CDR3 reads CASSPPRGPNEQFF. The CDR3 nucleotides read TGTGCCAGCAGTCCCCCCAGGGGGCCCAATGAGCAGTTCTTC.

V and J are TRBV15 and TRBJ1-1; 9 nucleotides match TRBD1. Germline CDR1 reads LNHNV; CDR2 reads YYDKDF (reference sequence). J gave up 4 bases and V 4 bases, and 7 bases lay outside the gene matches. The CDR3 has 15 residues. CDR3 in amino acids: CATSKSDRGGTEAFF. CDR3 coding DNA: TGTGCCACCAGCAAATCGGACAGGGGTGGCACTGAAGCTTTCTTT. Looking up the rest from reference TRBV15 and TRBJ1-1 gives the full variable domain: DAMVIQNPRYQVTQFGKPVTLSCSQTLNHNVMYWYQQKSSQAPKLLFHYYDKDFNNEADTPDNFQSRRPNTSFCFLDIRSPGLGDTAMYLCATSKSDRGGTEAFFGQGTRLTVV.